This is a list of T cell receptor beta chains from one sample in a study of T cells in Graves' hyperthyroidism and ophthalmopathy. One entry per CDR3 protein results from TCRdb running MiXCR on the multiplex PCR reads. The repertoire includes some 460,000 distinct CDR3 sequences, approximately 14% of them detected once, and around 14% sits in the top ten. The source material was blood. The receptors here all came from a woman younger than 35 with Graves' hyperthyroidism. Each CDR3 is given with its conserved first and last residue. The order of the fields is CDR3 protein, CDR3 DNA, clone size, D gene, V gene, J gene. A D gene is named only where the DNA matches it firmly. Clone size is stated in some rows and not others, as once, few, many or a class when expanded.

CDR3aa: CASSADGYNEQFF; CDR3nt: TGTGCCAGCAGCGCGGACGGATACAATGAGCAGTTCTTC; abundance: many; d_gene: -; v_gene: TRBV7-3; j_gene: TRBJ2-1
CDR3aa: CASSFLQTSGGAGELFF; CDR3nt: TGTGCCAGCAGCTTTCTTCAGACTAGCGGGGGGGCCGGGGAGCTGTTTTTT; abundance: few; d_gene: TRBD2; v_gene: TRBV11-2; j_gene: TRBJ2-2
CDR3aa: CASSFERTLVYEQYF; CDR3nt: TGTGCCAGCAGCTTCGAGCGGACCCTGGTCTACGAGCAGTACTTC; abundance: many; d_gene: -; v_gene: TRBV7-2; j_gene: TRBJ2-7
CDR3aa: CASSQGRSAPQHF; CDR3nt: TGTGCCAGCAGTCAGGGACGCTCGGCGCCCCAGCATTTT; abundance: few; d_gene: -; v_gene: TRBV6-2/TRBV6-3; j_gene: TRBJ1-5
CDR3aa: CSPLGGSEQYF; CDR3nt: TGCAGTCCTCTCGGGGGGTCTGAGCAGTACTTC; abundance: many; d_gene: TRBD2; v_gene: TRBV20-1; j_gene: TRBJ2-7
CDR3aa: CASSEETGGYNEQFF; CDR3nt: TGTGCCAGCAGTGAAGAAACAGGGGGCTACAATGAGCAGTTCTTC; abundance: many; d_gene: TRBD1; v_gene: TRBV6-1; j_gene: TRBJ2-1
CDR3aa: CAGSVDPRGQGIQYF; CDR3nt: TGTGCCGGCAGCGTAGACCCTAGGGGCCAGGGCATTCAGTACTTC; abundance: -; d_gene: -; v_gene: TRBV9; j_gene: TRBJ2-4
CDR3aa: CSGDSNEKLFF; CDR3nt: TGCAGTGGGGACAGCAATGAAAAACTGTTTTTT; abundance: many; d_gene: TRBD1; v_gene: TRBV20-1; j_gene: TRBJ1-4
CDR3aa: CASGLKGPQETQYF; CDR3nt: TGTGCTAGTGGTCTCAAGGGCCCCCAAGAGACCCAGTACTTC; abundance: few; d_gene: -; v_gene: TRBV12-5; j_gene: TRBJ2-5
CDR3aa: CASSLVRLAGFHGDTGELFF; CDR3nt: TGCGCCAGCAGCTTGGTCCGGCTAGCGGGATTCCACGGGGACACCGGGGAGCTGTTTTTT; abundance: few; d_gene: TRBD2; v_gene: TRBV5-1; j_gene: TRBJ2-2
CDR3aa: CASSEAGATIYGYTF; CDR3nt: TGTGCCAGCAGTGAAGCAGGGGCGACGATCTATGGCTACACCTTC; abundance: many; d_gene: -; v_gene: TRBV6-1; j_gene: TRBJ1-2
CDR3aa: CASSLPTGRGNEQFF; CDR3nt: TGTGCCAGCAGTCTACCCACCGGGAGGGGTAATGAGCAGTTCTTC; abundance: many; d_gene: TRBD2; v_gene: TRBV28; j_gene: TRBJ2-1
CDR3aa: CASSPRGGRGGYTQYF; CDR3nt: TGTGCCAGCAGCCCCCGGGGCGGGAGGGGAGGATATACGCAGTATTTT; abundance: few; d_gene: TRBD2; v_gene: TRBV3-1; j_gene: TRBJ2-3
CDR3aa: CASSLRSTSGRSRETQYF; CDR3nt: TGTGCCAGCAGCCTACGATCGACTAGCGGGAGATCACGCGAGACCCAGTACTTC; abundance: many; d_gene: TRBD2; v_gene: TRBV3-1; j_gene: TRBJ2-5
CDR3aa: CASSQPDVGNEKLFF; CDR3nt: TGTGCCAGCAGCCAACCCGACGTGGGAAATGAAAAACTGTTTTTT; abundance: few; d_gene: -; v_gene: TRBV6-2/TRBV6-3; j_gene: TRBJ1-4
CDR3aa: CASSRLGGGAGETQYF; CDR3nt: TGTGCCAGCAGCCGCCTGGGCGGGGGGGCGGGAGAGACCCAGTACTTC; abundance: -; d_gene: TRBD2; v_gene: TRBV5-4; j_gene: TRBJ2-5
CDR3aa: CASSSGSTGPTEAFF; CDR3nt: TGTGCCAGCAGCTCCGGATCTACAGGGCCCACTGAAGCTTTCTTT; abundance: few; d_gene: -; v_gene: TRBV12-3/TRBV12-4; j_gene: TRBJ1-1
CDR3aa: CASRWTELNTEAFF; CDR3nt: TGCGCCAGCAGATGGACGGAGTTGAACACTGAAGCTTTCTTT; abundance: -; d_gene: -; v_gene: TRBV10-2; j_gene: TRBJ1-1
CDR3aa: CASSLREAMNTEAFF; CDR3nt: TGTGCCAGCAGCTTAAGAGAGGCTATGAACACTGAAGCTTTCTTT; abundance: many; d_gene: -; v_gene: TRBV11-2; j_gene: TRBJ1-1
CDR3aa: CASRGGGTGSYNEQFF; CDR3nt: TGCGCCAGCAGAGGAGGAGGGACAGGGTCCTACAATGAGCAGTTCTTC; abundance: many; d_gene: TRBD1; v_gene: TRBV5-1; j_gene: TRBJ2-1
CDR3aa: CASSVGRAGSYEQYF; CDR3nt: TGTGCCAGCAGTGTCGGTCGGGCGGGGTCCTACGAGCAGTACTTC; abundance: few; d_gene: -; v_gene: TRBV6-1; j_gene: TRBJ2-7
CDR3aa: CASGLGHPRSGYTF; CDR3nt: TGTGCTAGTGGTTTGGGCCACCCCAGATCTGGCTACACCTTC; abundance: -; d_gene: -; v_gene: TRBV12-5; j_gene: TRBJ1-2
CDR3aa: CASTRDNYSNQPQHF; CDR3nt: TGTGCCAGCACCCGAGACAATTATAGCAATCAGCCCCAGCATTTT; abundance: many; d_gene: -; v_gene: TRBV28; j_gene: TRBJ1-5